This T cell receptor beta chain was profiled in a study of shared clonotypes between healthy human individuals. The study, taken as a whole, reports: Investigators collected only blood, and repertoires in tissues likely differ.

CD45RA-negative memory and CD45RA+ naive subsets were split from the CD4+ cells. Of note for this clone: Its antigen is as yet unknown.

On sorted subsets, replicate PCRs used about 200 ng DNA, or about 30,000 T cell genomes. Methods used by the authors: Filtering of immunoSEQ junctional sequences could not match full-length read filtering. This table comes from immunoSEQ multiplex PCR, and its TCRdb copy is limited to in-frame clones, with some not included. V and J calls and clone size are given by that table; D and trimming were obtained from the DNA. The table has 150,000 to 200,000 clones, 80% to 95% seen once. The CDR3 runs 15 residues. J gave up 2 bases and V 7 bases, and 6 bases lay outside the gene matches. Germline V CDR1 and CDR2: SGHTA, FQGNSA.

The sequence was collected from a woman aged 30 to 39 in good health. Sequencing was carried out using naive CD4+ T cells sorted from blood. The sample's subset: CD45RA+ positively selected. The rearrangement uses TRBV7-2 and TRBJ2-1, with 9 bases lining up with TRBD2. The DNA of the CDR3 is TGTGCCAGCATCGAGGGCGGGAGGGCCTACAATGAGCAGTTCTTC. Translating it yields CASIEGGRAYNEQFF.